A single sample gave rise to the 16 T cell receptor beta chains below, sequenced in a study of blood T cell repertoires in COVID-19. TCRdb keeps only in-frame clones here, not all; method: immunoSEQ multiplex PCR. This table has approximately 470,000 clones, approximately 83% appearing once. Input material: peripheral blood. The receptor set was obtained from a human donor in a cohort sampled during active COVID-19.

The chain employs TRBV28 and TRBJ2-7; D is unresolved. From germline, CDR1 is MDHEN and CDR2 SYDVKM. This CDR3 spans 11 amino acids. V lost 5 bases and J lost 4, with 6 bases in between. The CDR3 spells CASSEEYEQYF. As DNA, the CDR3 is TGTGCCAGCAGTGAGGAATACGAGCAGTACTTC.

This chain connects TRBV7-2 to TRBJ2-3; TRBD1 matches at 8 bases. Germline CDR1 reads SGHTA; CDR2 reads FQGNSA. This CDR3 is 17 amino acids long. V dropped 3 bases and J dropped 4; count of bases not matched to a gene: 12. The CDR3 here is CASSFPKTGDIADTQYF. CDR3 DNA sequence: TGTGCCAGCAGCTTTCCAAAGACAGGGGACATCGCAGATACGCAGTATTTT.

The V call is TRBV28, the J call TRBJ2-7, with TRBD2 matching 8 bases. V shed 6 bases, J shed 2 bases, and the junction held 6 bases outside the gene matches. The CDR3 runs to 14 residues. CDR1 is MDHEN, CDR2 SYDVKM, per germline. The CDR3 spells CASSRLAGTYEQYF. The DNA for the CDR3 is TGTGCCAGCAGCCGCCTAGCGGGCACCTACGAGCAGTACTTC.

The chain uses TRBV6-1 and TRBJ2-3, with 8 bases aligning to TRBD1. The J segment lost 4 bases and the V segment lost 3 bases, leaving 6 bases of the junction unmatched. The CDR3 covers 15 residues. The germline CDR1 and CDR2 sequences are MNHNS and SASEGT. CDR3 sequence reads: CASSDGQGRADTQYF. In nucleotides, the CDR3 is TGTGCCAGCAGTGATGGACAGGGTCGGGCAGATACGCAGTATTTT.

CDR3 in DNA: TGTGCCTGGAGCCGAATCGGACTAGCGGGATACGGCACCGGGGAGCTGTTTTTT. Translation gives CAWSRIGLAGYGTGELFF. V and J are TRBV30 and TRBJ2-2, with 12 bases that match TRBD2. Germline CDR1 reads GTSNPN; CDR2 reads SVGIG (reference sequence). The CDR3 contains 18 residues. With 3 bases clipped from V and 4 bases from J, the junction kept 12 bases outside the gene matches.

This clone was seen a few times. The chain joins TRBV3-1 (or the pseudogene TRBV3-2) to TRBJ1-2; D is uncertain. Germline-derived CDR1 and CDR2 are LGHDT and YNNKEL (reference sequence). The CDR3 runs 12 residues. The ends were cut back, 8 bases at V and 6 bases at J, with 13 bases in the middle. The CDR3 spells CASWRAGDGYTF. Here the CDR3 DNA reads TGTGCCAGCTGGCGGGCAGGTGATGGCTACACCTTC.

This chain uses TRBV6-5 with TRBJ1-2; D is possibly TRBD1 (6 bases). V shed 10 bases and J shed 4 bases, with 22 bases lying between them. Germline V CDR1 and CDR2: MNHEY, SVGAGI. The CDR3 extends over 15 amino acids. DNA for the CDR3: TGTGCCACTACCAAGGGGGGGGCAGTTTCCTATGGCTACACCTTC. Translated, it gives CATTKGGAVSYGYTF.

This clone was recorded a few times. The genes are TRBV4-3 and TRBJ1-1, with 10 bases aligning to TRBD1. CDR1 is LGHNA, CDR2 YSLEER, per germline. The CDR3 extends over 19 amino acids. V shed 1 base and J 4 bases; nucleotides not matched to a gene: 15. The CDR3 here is CASSQGRRDRGSVGTEAFF. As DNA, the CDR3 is TGCGCCAGCAGCCAAGGGCGCCGGGACAGGGGATCGGTGGGCACTGAAGCTTTCTTT.

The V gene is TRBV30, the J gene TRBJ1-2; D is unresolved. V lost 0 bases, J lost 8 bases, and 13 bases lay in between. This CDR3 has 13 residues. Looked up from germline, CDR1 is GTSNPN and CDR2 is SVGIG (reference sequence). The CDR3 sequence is CAWSVARPYGYTF. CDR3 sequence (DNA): TGTGCCTGGAGTGTAGCCAGGCCATACGGCTACACCTTC.

This CDR3 reads CASSQAGTSVGELFF. The DNA of the CDR3 is TGTGCCAGCAGCCAGGCCGGGACTAGCGTCGGGGAGCTGTTTTTT. The J gene is TRBJ2-2, the V gene TRBV7-9, with TRBD2 matching 10 bases. With V trimmed by 5 bases and J by 7 bases, 7 bases remained unmatched. Germline CDR1 reads SEHNR; CDR2 reads FQNEAQ (reference sequence). The CDR3 covers 15 residues.

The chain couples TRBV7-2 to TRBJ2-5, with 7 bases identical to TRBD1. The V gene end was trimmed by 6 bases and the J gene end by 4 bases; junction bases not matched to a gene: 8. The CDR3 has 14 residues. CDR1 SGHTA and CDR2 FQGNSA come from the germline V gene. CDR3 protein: CASSRRTGRETQYF. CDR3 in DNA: TGTGCCAGCAGTCGGCGGACAGGAAGAGAGACCCAGTACTTC.

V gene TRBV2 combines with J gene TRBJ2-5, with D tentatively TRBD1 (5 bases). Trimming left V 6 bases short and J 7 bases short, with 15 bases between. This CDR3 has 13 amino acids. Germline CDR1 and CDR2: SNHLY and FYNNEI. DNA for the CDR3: TGTGCCAGCAGATTGGACACCGTCCCGACCCAGTACTTC. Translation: CASRLDTVPTQYF.

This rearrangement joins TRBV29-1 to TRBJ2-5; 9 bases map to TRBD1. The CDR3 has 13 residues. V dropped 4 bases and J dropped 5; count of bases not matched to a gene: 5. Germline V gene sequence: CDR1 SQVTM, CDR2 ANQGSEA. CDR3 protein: CSVVDRGFETQYF. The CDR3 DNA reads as TGCAGCGTTGTTGACAGGGGGTTTGAGACCCAGTACTTC.

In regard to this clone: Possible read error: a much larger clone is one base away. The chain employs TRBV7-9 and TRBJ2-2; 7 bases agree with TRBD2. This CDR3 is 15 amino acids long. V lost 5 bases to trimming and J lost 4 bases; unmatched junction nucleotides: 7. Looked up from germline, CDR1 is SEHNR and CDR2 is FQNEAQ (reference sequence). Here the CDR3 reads CASSGTTSCTGELFF. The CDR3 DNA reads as TGTGCCAGCAGCGGGACGACTAGCTGCACCGGGGAGCTGTTTTTT.

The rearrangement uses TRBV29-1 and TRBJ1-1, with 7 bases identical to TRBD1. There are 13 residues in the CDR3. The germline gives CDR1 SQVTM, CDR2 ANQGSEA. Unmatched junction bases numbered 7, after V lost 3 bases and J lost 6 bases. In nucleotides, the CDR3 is TGCAGCGTTGATGACAGGGATAACGCTGAAGCTTTCTTT. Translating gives CSVDDRDNAEAFF.

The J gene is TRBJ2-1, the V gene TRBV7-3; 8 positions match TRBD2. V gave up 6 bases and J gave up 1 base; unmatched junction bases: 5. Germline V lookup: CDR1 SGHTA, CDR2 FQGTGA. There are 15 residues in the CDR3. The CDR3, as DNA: TGTGCCAGCAGTTTCGGACTAGCTTCCTACAATGAGCAGTTCTTC. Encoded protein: CASSFGLASYNEQFF.